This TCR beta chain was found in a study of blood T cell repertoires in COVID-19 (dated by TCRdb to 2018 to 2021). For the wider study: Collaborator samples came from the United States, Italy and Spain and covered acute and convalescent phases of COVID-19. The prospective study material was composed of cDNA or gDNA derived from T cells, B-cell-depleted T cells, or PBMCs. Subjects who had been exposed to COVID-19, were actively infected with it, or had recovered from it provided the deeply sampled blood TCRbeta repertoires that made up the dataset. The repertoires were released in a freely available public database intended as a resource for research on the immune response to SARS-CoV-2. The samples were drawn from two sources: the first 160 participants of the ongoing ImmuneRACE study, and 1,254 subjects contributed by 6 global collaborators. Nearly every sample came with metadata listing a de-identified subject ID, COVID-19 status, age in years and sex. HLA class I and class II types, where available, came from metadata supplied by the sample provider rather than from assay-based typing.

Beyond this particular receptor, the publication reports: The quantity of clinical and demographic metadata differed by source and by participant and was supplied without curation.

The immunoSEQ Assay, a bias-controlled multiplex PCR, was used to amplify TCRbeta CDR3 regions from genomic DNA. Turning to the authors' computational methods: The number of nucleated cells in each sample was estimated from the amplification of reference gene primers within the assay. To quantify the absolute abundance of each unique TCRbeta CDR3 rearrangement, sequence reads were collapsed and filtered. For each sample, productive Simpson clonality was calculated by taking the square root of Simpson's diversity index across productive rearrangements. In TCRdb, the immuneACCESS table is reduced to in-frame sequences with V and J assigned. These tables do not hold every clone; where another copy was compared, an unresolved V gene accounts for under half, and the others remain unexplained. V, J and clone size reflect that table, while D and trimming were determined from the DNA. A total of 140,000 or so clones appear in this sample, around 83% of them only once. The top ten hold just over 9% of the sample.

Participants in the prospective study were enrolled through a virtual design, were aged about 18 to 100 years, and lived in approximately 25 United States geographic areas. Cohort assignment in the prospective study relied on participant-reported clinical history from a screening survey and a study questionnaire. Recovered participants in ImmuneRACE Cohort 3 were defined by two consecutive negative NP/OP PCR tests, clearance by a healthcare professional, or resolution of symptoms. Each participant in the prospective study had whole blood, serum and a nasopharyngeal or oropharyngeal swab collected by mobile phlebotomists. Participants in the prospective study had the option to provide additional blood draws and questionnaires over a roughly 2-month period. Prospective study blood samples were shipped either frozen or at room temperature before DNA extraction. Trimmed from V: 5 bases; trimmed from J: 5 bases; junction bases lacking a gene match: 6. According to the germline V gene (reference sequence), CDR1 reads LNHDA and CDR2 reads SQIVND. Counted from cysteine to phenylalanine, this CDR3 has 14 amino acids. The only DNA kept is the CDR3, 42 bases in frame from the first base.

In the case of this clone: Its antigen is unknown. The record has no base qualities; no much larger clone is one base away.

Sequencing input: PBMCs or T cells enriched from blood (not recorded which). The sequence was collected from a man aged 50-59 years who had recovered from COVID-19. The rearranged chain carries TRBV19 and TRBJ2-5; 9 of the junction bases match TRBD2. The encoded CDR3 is CASSPRGGFETQYF. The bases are TGTGCCAGTAGTCCGCGGGGGGGCTTTGAGACCCAGTACTTC. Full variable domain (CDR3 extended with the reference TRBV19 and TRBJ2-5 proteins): DGGITQSPKYLFRKEGQNVTLSCEQNLNHDAMYWYRQDPGQGLRLIYYSQIVNDFQKGDIAEGYSVSREKKESFPLTVTSAQKNPTAFYLCASSPRGGFETQYFGPGTRLLVL.